A selection of T cell receptor beta chains follows, all from one sample in a study of blood T cell repertoires in COVID-19. Repertoires were generated with immunoSEQ multiplex PCR, while TCRdb's copy carries only in-frame clones and drops some. The table records fewer than 500,000 clones, roughly 90% of them present only once. Specimen: peripheral blood. The receptor set was obtained from a man aged 18-30 years with COVID-19, enrolled during active disease. The CDR3 runs from the conserved cysteine through the conserved F or W. Each record gives: J gene, D gene, clone size, V gene, CDR3 protein, CDR3 DNA. The D gene is left open where the match is weak. Only some rows state a clone size, as once, few, many or a class for expanded clones.

TRBJ2-5	TRBD2	NA	TRBV6-1	CASSEELAGGMIETQYF	TGTGCCAGCAGTGAAGAACTAGCGGGGGGTATGATCGAGACCCAGTACTTC
TRBJ2-7	TRBD2	NA	TRBV29-1	CSVQGGLAGGYEQYF	TGCAGCGTTCAAGGGGGACTCGCGGGGGGCTACGAGCAGTACTTC
TRBJ2-2	TRBD1	NA	TRBV5-4	CASSGRQGAAGELFF	TGTGCCAGCAGCGGAAGACAGGGGGCCGCCGGGGAGCTGTTTTTT
TRBJ2-1	TRBD2	NA	TRBV14	CASSHIGGGNEQFF	TGTGCCAGCAGCCATATCGGGGGGGGAAATGAGCAGTTCTTC
TRBJ2-7	NA	once	TRBV2	CASSEGFAPYEQYF	TGTGCCAGCAGTGAGGGCTTCGCACCCTACGAGCAGTACTTC
TRBJ2-1	NA	NA	TRBV24-1	CATSDSTSSSYNEQFF	TGTGCCACCAGTGATTCGACTAGTAGCTCCTACAATGAGCAGTTCTTC
TRBJ2-7	TRBD1	NA	TRBV19	CASSAGTGTYEQYF	TGTGCCAGTAGTGCTGGGACAGGGACCTACGAGCAGTACTTC
TRBJ2-3	TRBD2	NA	TRBV10-1	CASSESTPSGGTDTQYF	TGCGCCAGCAGTGAGTCGACCCCTAGCGGGGGCACAGATACGCAGTATTTT
TRBJ2-7	NA	NA	TRBV5-1	CASSLMMEGYEQYF	TGCGCCAGCAGCTTAATGATGGAGGGGTACGAGCAGTACTTC
TRBJ2-3	TRBD1	once	TRBV24-1	CATSDGDRLITDTQYF	TGTGCCACCAGTGATGGGGACAGACTTATCACAGATACGCAGTATTTT
TRBJ1-6	NA	NA	TRBV27	CASRLGSSYNSPLHF	TGTGCCAGCAGGCTGGGGAGCTCCTATAATTCACCCCTCCACTTT
TRBJ1-2	NA	once	TRBV20-1	CSARAGVGYTF	TGCAGTGCCCGGGCAGGGGTTGGCTACACCTTC
TRBJ2-2	NA	NA	TRBV14	CASSQDPRGENTGELFF	TGTGCCAGCAGCCAAGATCCCAGGGGGGAAAACACCGGGGAGCTGTTTTTT
TRBJ2-1	TRBD1	once	TRBV11-3	CASSPKRTGGFNEQFF	TGTGCCAGCAGCCCCAAAAGGACAGGGGGCTTCAATGAGCAGTTCTTC
TRBJ2-7	NA	NA	TRBV5-1	CASSRSGASYEQYF	TGCGCCAGCAGCCGTAGCGGCGCCTCCTACGAGCAGTACTTC
TRBJ2-7	TRBD2	few	TRBV2	CASYFRSTGPEAGEQYF	TGTGCCAGCTACTTTCGGTCAACGGGACCCGAAGCGGGGGAGCAGTACTTC
TRBJ2-5	NA	NA	TRBV2	CASSGRASTQTQYF	TGTGCCAGCAGTGGGAGGGCAAGCACGCAGACCCAGTACTTC
TRBJ1-2	NA	NA	TRBV7-2	CASSLNFAGSYYGYTF	TGTGCCAGCAGCTTAAACTTTGCAGGCTCCTACTATGGCTACACCTTC
TRBJ2-5	NA	NA	TRBV2	CASSWADQETQYF	TGTGCCAGCAGTTGGGCAGATCAAGAGACCCAGTACTTC
TRBJ2-3	TRBD2	NA	TRBV11-3	CASSLRTSGSSDTQYF	TGTGCCAGCAGCCTCAGGACTAGCGGGAGTTCAGATACGCAGTATTTT
TRBJ2-3	NA	NA	TRBV3-1/TRBV3-2	CASSRGGDTQYF	TGTGCCAGCAGCCGAGGGGGAGATACGCAGTATTTT
TRBJ1-1	NA	NA	TRBV5-8	CASSLFNGAFF	TGTGCCAGCAGCTTATTCAACGGAGCTTTCTTT
TRBJ2-2	NA	NA	TRBV6-4	CASSPGQNTGELFF	TGTGCCAGCAGTCCAGGACAAAACACCGGGGAGCTGTTTTTT
TRBJ2-7	NA	NA	TRBV14	CASSQKTRLDEQYF	TGTGCCAGCAGTCAAAAGACCCGACTGGACGAGCAGTACTTC
TRBJ1-1	NA	NA	TRBV7-9	CASSLVPGTEAFF	TGTGCCAGCAGCTTGGTTCCCGGGACAGAAGCTTTCTTT
TRBJ1-5	NA	NA	TRBV2	CASSEQGGQPQHF	TGTGCCAGCAGTGAACAGGGAGGCCAGCCCCAGCATTTT
TRBJ2-4	TRBD2	NA	TRBV19	CASSPRTSVTNIQYF	TGTGCCAGTAGTCCACGGACTAGCGTGACAAACATTCAGTACTTC
TRBJ2-6	NA	NA	TRBV2	CASNGQDSGANVLTF	TGTGCCAGCAATGGCCAGGACTCTGGGGCCAACGTCCTGACTTTC
TRBJ1-1	TRBD1	NA	TRBV18	CASEETGGTEAFF	TGTGCCTCGGAGGAGACAGGGGGCACTGAAGCTTTCTTT
TRBJ1-5	NA	NA	TRBV24-1	CATSDGQGYQPQHF	TGTGCCACCAGTGACGGACAAGGCTATCAGCCCCAGCATTTT
TRBJ2-3	TRBD2	NA	TRBV19	CASSTTSGGALDTQYF	TGTGCCAGTAGTACAACTAGCGGGGGGGCCTTAGATACGCAGTATTTT
TRBJ2-3	NA	NA	TRBV24-1	CATSLPGADTQYF	TGTGCCACCAGTCTCCCAGGGGCAGATACGCAGTATTTT
TRBJ2-5	NA	NA	TRBV7-9	CASSSSIGRQETQYF	TGTGCCAGCAGCTCCTCAATTGGCAGACAAGAGACCCAGTACTTC
TRBJ1-5	NA	few	TRBV12-3/TRBV12-4	CASSLGDNQPQHF	TGTGCCAGCAGCCTGGGAGACAATCAGCCCCAGCATTTT
TRBJ2-7	TRBD2	NA	TRBV27	CASSFRGATSGRTYEQYF	TGTGCCAGCAGTTTCAGGGGGGCGACTAGCGGACGGACCTACGAGCAGTACTTC
TRBJ1-3	TRBD1	few	TRBV2	CASYRDRALPHSGNTIYF	TGTGCCAGTTACCGGGACAGGGCTCTTCCTCACTCTGGAAACACCATATATTTT
TRBJ2-1	TRBD2	NA	TRBV4-2	CASSQDSAGAGYEQFF	TGTGCCAGCAGCCAAGATAGTGCGGGAGCTGGCTATGAGCAGTTCTTC
TRBJ2-1	TRBD2	NA	TRBV7-9	CASSSQRGRNNEQFF	TGTGCCAGCAGCTCCCAGCGGGGGCGAAACAATGAGCAGTTCTTC
TRBJ2-1	NA	NA	TRBV24-1	CATSGRGSYNEQFF	TGTGCCACCAGTGGCCGGGGTTCCTACAATGAGCAGTTCTTC
TRBJ2-4	TRBD1	NA	TRBV7-8	CASSPWTGVAKNIQYF	TGTGCCAGCAGCCCCTGGACAGGGGTAGCCAAAAACATTCAGTACTTC
TRBJ1-2	TRBD1	few	TRBV24-1	CATSDPGTDHGYTF	TGTGCCACCAGTGATCCCGGGACAGATCATGGCTACACCTTC
TRBJ1-2	NA	NA	TRBV4-2	CASSQENGIDGYTF	TGTGCCAGCAGCCAAGAGAACGGGATTGATGGCTACACCTTC
TRBJ2-7	TRBD1	once	TRBV3-1/TRBV3-2	CASSQGQGPSEQYF	TGTGCCAGCAGCCAAGGACAGGGCCCCTCCGAGCAGTACTTC
TRBJ1-2	NA	once	TRBV3-1/TRBV3-2	CASRGGRGYGYTF	TGTGCCAGCAGAGGGGGTCGCGGCTATGGCTACACCTTC